The source of this TCR beta chain is a study of shared clonotypes between healthy human individuals. Trimming removed 6 bases from V and 8 bases from J, with 17 bases in between. Looked up from germline, CDR1 is MDHEN and CDR2 is SYDVKM. CDR3 length equals 14 residues. Sequencing was performed with immunoSEQ multiplex PCR; in TCRdb, only in-frame clones are kept and a portion is missing. The sample shows just over 2,000,000 clones, 85% to 95% of them seen only once. The source is a man between 18 and 29 years old in good health. The chain links TRBV28 to TRBJ2-1; D uncertain. The sequenced material came from naive CD4+ T cells sorted from blood. The sample's subset: CD45RA+ positively selected. The CDR3 sequence: CASSQPIVPDEQFF. CDR3 sequence (DNA): TGTGCCAGCAGCCAACCCATCGTACCGGATGAGCAGTTCTTC.